The next 10 T cell receptor beta chains were all read from a single sample in a study of blood T cell repertoires in COVID-19. TCRdb keeps only in-frame clones here, not all; method: immunoSEQ multiplex PCR. The top ten hold 5% of the sample, which has 150,000 or so clones, about 85% seen once. The material sequenced was peripheral blood. Every receptor here comes from a woman aged 70 to 79 with COVID-19, enrolled during active disease.

The V call is TRBV19, the J call TRBJ1-1; the D gene is possibly TRBD1 (5 bases). The CDR3 consists of 14 residues. Between the trimmed V and J ends, which lost 6 bases and 1 base, there was a span of 12 bases. The V gene's germline CDR1 is LNHDA and CDR2 SQIVND (reference sequence). CDR3 amino acids: CASRWGTANTEAFF. As DNA, the CDR3 is TGTGCCAGTAGATGGGGCACCGCGAACACTGAAGCTTTCTTT.

The CDR3 DNA reads TGTGCCAGCAGCTTGGCCGGGACAGCCTATGGCTACACCTTC. Encoded protein: CASSLAGTAYGYTF. The chain carries TRBV5-4 and TRBJ1-2; 7 nucleotides agree with TRBD1. CDR3 length: 14 residues. Germline values: CDR1 SGHNT, CDR2 YYREEE (reference sequence). The V segment lost 0 bases and the J segment 4 bases; nucleotides outside the gene matches: 3. The complete variable domain, with remaining parts taken from reference TRBV5-4 and TRBJ1-2, reads ETGVTQSPTHLIKTRGQQVTLRCSSQSGHNTVSWYQQALGQGPQFIFQYYREEENGRGNFPPRFSGLQFPNYSSELNVNALELDDSALYLCASSLAGTAYGYTFGSGTRLTVV.

This chain uses TRBV29-1 with TRBJ2-1, with D perhaps assigned TRBD1 or TRBD2 (6 bases each). CDR1 is SQVTM and CDR2 is ANQGSEA in the germline V gene. The V end was cut by 7 bases, the J end by 4 bases, with 11 bases between. This CDR3 has 12 amino acids. CDR3 loop: CSGGAGYNEQFF. The CDR3 DNA follows: TGCAGCGGGGGGGCCGGGTACAATGAGCAGTTCTTC.

This chain connects TRBV7-7 to TRBJ1-4; TRBD1 aligns across 8 bases. The CDR3 spans 16 residues. CDR1 is SSHAT and CDR2 is FNYEAQ in the germline V gene (reference sequence). With V trimmed by 5 bases and J by 7 bases, 12 bases remained unmatched. The CDR3 nucleotides read TGTGCCAGCAGCCCGGGGACAGGACCAAACCCTGAAAAACTGTTTTTT. Its translation is CASSPGTGPNPEKLFF.

This rearrangement joins TRBV5-1 to TRBJ2-7, with TRBD1 identical over 7 bases. The CDR3 runs 12 residues. The junction had 2 bases not matched to a gene; V was cut back by 5 bases and J by 3 bases. CDR1 is SGHRS and CDR2 is YFSETQ in the germline V gene. In DNA form, the CDR3 reads TGCGCCAGCAGAAGGGACAGCTACGAGCAGTACTTC. Its translation is CASRRDSYEQYF.

The chain has TRBV28 and TRBJ2-7, with 9 bases identical to TRBD1. The CDR3 contains 16 residues. The J segment lost 2 bases and the V segment lost 3 bases, leaving 8 bases of the junction unmatched. CDR1 and CDR2 (germline): MDHEN, SYDVKM. CDR3 residues: CASSFVGTGKPYEQYF. In nucleotides, the CDR3 is TGTGCCAGCAGTTTTGTGGGGACAGGGAAACCCTACGAGCAGTACTTC.

The rearrangement uses TRBV6-1 and TRBJ1-1, with unresolved D. V was clipped by 9 bases and J by 4 bases, with 18 bases between them. The germline CDR1 and CDR2 sequences are MNHNS and SASEGT. The length of the CDR3 is 14 residues. The CDR3 DNA follows: TGTGCCAGTCTACCCCCGCACCGCCCCACTGAAGCTTTCTTT. Its translation: CASLPPHRPTEAFF.

This clone was counted a few times. The V call is TRBV14, the J call TRBJ1-5; possible D gene TRBD1, 5 bases. V was trimmed by 4 bases and J by 7 bases, leaving 11 bases between them. The CDR3 is 13 residues long. Germline V gene data show CDR1 as SGHDN and CDR2 as FVKESK. CDR3 loop: CASSPKQGQPQHF. For the CDR3, the DNA is TGTGCCAGCAGCCCAAAGCAGGGACAGCCCCAGCATTTT.

The rearrangement uses TRBV6-5 and TRBJ2-3, with 7 bases matching TRBD1. This CDR3 region has 16 residues. In germline, CDR1 is MNHEY, CDR2 SVGAGI. Trimming cost V 0 bases and J 0 bases; bases outside gene matches: 3. CDR3: CASSYSRGPSTDTQYF. CDR3 nucleotides: TGTGCCAGCAGTTACTCGAGGGGGCCTAGCACAGATACGCAGTATTTT.

The count of this clone is one. V and J are TRBV14 and TRBJ1-1, with 7 positions matching TRBD1. Germline CDR1 SGHDN, CDR2 FVKESK. The CDR3 consists of 15 residues. V shed 4 bases and J 0 bases; nucleotides not matched to a gene: 5. Written as DNA, the CDR3 is TGTGCCAGCAGCCGGAAAAGGGGGCTGAACACTGAAGCTTTCTTT. This translates into CASSRKRGLNTEAFF.